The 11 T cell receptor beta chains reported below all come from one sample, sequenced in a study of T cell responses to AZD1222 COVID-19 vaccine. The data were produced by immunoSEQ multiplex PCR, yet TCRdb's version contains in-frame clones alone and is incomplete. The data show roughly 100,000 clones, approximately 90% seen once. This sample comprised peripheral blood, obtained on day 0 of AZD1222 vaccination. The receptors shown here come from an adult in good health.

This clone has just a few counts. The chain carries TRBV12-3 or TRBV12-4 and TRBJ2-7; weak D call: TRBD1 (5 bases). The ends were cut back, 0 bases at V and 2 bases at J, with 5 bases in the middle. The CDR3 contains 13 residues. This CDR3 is CASSLAGAYEQYF. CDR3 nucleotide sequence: TGTGCCAGCAGTTTAGCAGGGGCCTACGAGCAGTACTTC.

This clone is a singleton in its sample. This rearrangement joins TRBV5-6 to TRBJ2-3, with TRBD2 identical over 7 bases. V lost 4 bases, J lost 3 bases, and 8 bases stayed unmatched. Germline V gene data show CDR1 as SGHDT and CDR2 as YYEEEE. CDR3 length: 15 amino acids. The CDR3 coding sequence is TGTGCCAGCAGCGACCATGGGCGGGGGACAGATACGCAGTATTTT. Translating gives CASSDHGRGTDTQYF.

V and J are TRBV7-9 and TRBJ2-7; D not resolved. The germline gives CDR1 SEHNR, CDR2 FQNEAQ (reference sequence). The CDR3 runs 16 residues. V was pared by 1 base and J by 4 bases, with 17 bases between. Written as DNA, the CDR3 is TGTGCCAGCAGCTTAGGCCTGTTGGAAGTGGTTTACGAGCAGTACTTC. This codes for CASSLGLLEVVYEQYF. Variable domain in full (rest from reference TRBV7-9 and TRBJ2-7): DTGVSQNPRHKITKRGQNVTFRCDPISEHNRLYWYRQTLGQGPEFLTYFQNEAQLEKSRLLSDRFSAERPKGSFSTLEIQRTEQGDSAMYLCASSLGLLEVVYEQYFGPGTRLTVT.

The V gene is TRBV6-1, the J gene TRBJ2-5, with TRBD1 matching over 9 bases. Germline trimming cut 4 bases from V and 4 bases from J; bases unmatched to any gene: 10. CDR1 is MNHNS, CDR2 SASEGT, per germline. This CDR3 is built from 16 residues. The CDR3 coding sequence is TGTGCCAGCAGTGGTAGGGACAGGGAGGGTCGAGAGACCCAGTACTTC. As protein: CASSGRDREGRETQYF.

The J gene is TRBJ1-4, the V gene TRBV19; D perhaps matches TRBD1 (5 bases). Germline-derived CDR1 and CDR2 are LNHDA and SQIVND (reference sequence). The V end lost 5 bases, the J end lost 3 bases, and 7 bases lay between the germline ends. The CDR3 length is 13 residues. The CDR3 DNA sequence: TGTGCCAGTAGTGGGACGGCTAATGAAAAACTGTTTTTT. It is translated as CASSGTANEKLFF.

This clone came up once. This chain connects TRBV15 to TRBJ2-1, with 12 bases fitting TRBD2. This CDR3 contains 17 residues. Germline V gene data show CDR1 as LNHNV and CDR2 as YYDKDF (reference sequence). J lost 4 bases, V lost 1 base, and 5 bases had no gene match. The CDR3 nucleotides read TGTGCCACCAGCAGAGGGATCCTAGCGGGGGGGTACAATGAGCAGTTCTTC. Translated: CATSRGILAGGYNEQFF.

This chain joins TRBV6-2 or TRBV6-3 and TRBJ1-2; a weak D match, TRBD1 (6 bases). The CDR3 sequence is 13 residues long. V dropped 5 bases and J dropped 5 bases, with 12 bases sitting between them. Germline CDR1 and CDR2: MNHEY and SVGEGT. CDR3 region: CASSLGQIYGYTF. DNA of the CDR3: TGTGCCAGCAGTCTCGGACAGATTTATGGCTACACCTTC.

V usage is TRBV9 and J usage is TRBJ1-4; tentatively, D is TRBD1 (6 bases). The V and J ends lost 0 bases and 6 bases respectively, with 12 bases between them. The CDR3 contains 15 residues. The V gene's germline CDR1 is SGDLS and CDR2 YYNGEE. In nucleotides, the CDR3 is TGTGCCAGCAGCGTAGATCAGGGGATAGATGAAAAACTGTTTTTT. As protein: CASSVDQGIDEKLFF. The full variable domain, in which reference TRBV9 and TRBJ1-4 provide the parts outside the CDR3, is DSGVTQTPKHLITATGQRVTLRCSPRSGDLSVYWYQQSLDQGLQFLIQYYNGEERAKGNILERFSAQQFPDLHSELNLSSLELGDSALYFCASSVDQGIDEKLFFGSGTQLSVL.

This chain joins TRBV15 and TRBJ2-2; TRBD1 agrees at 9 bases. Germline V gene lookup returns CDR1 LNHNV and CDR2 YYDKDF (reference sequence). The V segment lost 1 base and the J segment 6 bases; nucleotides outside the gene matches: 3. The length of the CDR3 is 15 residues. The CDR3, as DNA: TGTGCCACCAGCAGAGTACAGGGGGCAGCCGGGGAGCTGTTTTTT. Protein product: CATSRVQGAAGELFF.

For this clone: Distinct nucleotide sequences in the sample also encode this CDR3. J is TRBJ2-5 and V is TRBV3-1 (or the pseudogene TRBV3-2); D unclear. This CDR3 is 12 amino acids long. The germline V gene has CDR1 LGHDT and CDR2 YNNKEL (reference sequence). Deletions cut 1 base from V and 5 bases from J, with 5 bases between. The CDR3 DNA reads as TGTGCCAGCAGCCAAGTTTCCGAGACCCAGTACTTC. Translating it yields CASSQVSETQYF.

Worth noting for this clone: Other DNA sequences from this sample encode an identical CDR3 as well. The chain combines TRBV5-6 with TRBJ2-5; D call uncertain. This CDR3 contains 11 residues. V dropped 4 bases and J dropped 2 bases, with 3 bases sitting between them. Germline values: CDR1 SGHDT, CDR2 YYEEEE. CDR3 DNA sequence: TGTGCCAGCAGCAGTCAAGAGACCCAGTACTTC. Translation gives CASSSQETQYF.